This TCR beta chain was recorded in a study of naive and memory T cell subsets. Points from the study as a whole: Over 85% of naive TCR sequences appeared only once after error correction, unlike memory subsets.

From the second PCR step, alpha and beta chains were amplified apart. Trimming left V 4 bases short and J 0 bases short, with 11 bases between. Germline CDR1 is KGHDR and CDR2 is SFDVKD. The CDR3 is 16 amino acids. Two oligonucleotides, mixed equimolar, formed the beta constant-region primer covering TRBC1 and TRBC2. Each CDR3 protein is one row after TCRdb ran MiXCR on the UMI-ligation and nested PCR reads. The sample lists 84,000 or so distinct CDR3 sequences; roughly 7% were seen once. Details on this clonotype: Its antigen is not known.

The rearrangement uses TRBV24-1 and TRBJ2-2, with D perhaps matching TRBD1 (6 bases). The receptor's source is a human donor in good health. Sequenced: central memory CD4+ T cells from blood. In nucleotides, the CDR3 is TGTGCCACCAGTGACCACAGGGTCCCGAACACCGGGGAGCTGTTTTTT. Its protein product is CATSDHRVPNTGELFF.